This TCR beta chain is drawn from a study of control samples from healthy donors and cancer patients. TCRdb's table, derived via immunoSEQ multiplex PCR, lists solely in-frame clones and lacks some. Of approximately 150,000 clones in the sample, 94% were seen once. The trim removed 2 bases at V and 6 bases at J, leaving 10 bases unmatched. Per germline, CDR1 ENHRY and CDR2 SYGVKD. The CDR3 consists of 16 residues. The chain joins TRBV10-3 to TRBJ1-1; 9 bases match TRBD1. The clonotype was recovered from a woman aged 18-29 years in good health. Sequencing was done on a sample of blood. CDR3 DNA sequence: TGTGCCATCAGTGAGACCTCTCGGACAGGGGATGCTGAAGCTTTCTTT. Translation: CAISETSRTGDAEAFF.